These T cell receptor beta chains were read from a single sample in a study of blood T cell repertoires in COVID-19. Here immunoSEQ multiplex PCR was the method, and the copy in TCRdb shows in-frame clones only, minus some. This table has 100,000 to 120,000 clones, about 88% appearing once. The sequencing sample was made of peripheral blood. These receptors all stem from a woman aged 70 to 79 who had recovered from COVID-19. Each CDR3 is given with its conserved first and last residue. A D gene is named only where the DNA matches it firmly. Not all rows give a size; the values are once, few, many and, for expanded clones, a class.

v_call	d_call	clone_size	cdr3_length	j_call	cdr3_nt	cdr3_aa
TRBV11-2	.	.	14	TRBJ1-2	TGTGCCAGCGCCGGGGGGTTGACGAACTATGGCTACACCTTC	CASAGGLTNYGYTF
TRBV5-1	TRBD1	once	17	TRBJ2-2	TGCGCCAGCAGCTTGGAACCCAGGGGGCTAGGCACCGGGGAGCTGTTTTTT	CASSLEPRGLGTGELFF
TRBV10-1	TRBD2	.	17	TRBJ2-1	TGCGCCAGCAGTGAGTTCCGATGGACTAGCGGGACCAATGAGCAGTTCTTC	CASSEFRWTSGTNEQFF
TRBV28	.	.	14	TRBJ2-3	TGTGCCAGCAGTCAGGCCACTTTGCCAGATACGCAGTATTTT	CASSQATLPDTQYF
TRBV6-5	TRBD1	.	15	TRBJ1-1	TGTGCCAGCAGCCCCCGGACAGGGATGAACACTGAAGCTTTCTTT	CASSPRTGMNTEAFF
TRBV5-1	.	.	15	TRBJ2-1	TGCGCCAGCAGCTTTGCGGGGGCTTCCTACAATGAGCAGTTCTTC	CASSFAGASYNEQFF
TRBV29-1	.	.	10	TRBJ1-1	TGCAGCGTTGACTCAGATGAAGCTTTCTTT	CSVDSDEAFF
TRBV5-5	.	.	15	TRBJ1-3	TGTGCCAGCAGCTTGGTGGGGGCCTCTGGAAACACCATATATTTT	CASSLVGASGNTIYF
TRBV18	.	.	19	TRBJ2-1	TGTGCCAGCTCCCCGAGCTCCGGCTGGGGGGGCCTCGGTTACAATGAGCAGTTCTTC	CASSPSSGWGGLGYNEQFF
TRBV19	.	once	20	TRBJ1-6	TGTGCCAGTAGTATTTACCGGGGTTCCAGCGGGGCGTCCTATAATTCACCCCTCCACTTT	CASSIYRGSSGASYNSPLHF
TRBV12-3/TRBV12-4	.	.	13	TRBJ1-5	TGTGCCAGCGGTCGGGGGGGGGATCAGCCCCAGCATTTT	CASGRGGDQPQHF
TRBV28	TRBD1	.	12	TRBJ2-7	TGTGCCACCACGACAGGGGCACGCGAGCAGTACTTC	CATTTGAREQYF
TRBV20-1	.	.	12	TRBJ1-2	TGCAGTGCTAGTTACAGCGGCAATGGCTACACCTTC	CSASYSGNGYTF
TRBV21-1	.	.	15	TRBJ2-3	TGTGCCAGCAGCGCCATGACAGAGACCACAGATACGCAGTATTTT	CASSAMTETTDTQYF
TRBV3-1/TRBV3-2	TRBD1	.	16	TRBJ2-3	TGTGCCAGCAGCCAAGCGAGGGGGCAAGCGACAGATACGCAGTATTTT	CASSQARGQATDTQYF
TRBV18	TRBD1	once	14	TRBJ2-7	TGTGCCAGCTCACCAACCCGGACAGGGAACGAGCAGTACTTC	CASSPTRTGNEQYF
TRBV10-3	TRBD2	.	15	TRBJ2-5	TGTGCCATCAGTGACCCCCTAGCGGTCCAAGAGACCCAGTACTTC	CAISDPLAVQETQYF
TRBV7-2	TRBD1	.	14	TRBJ2-5	TGTGCCAGCAGCCGCCGGACAGGGGGAGAGACCCAGTACTTC	CASSRRTGGETQYF
TRBV28	.	once	18	TRBJ1-4	TGTGCCAGCAGTTTATTGTGGGGCCAGGGGATGATTAATGAAAAGCTGTTTTTT	CASSLLWGQGMINEKLFF
TRBV7-9	.	.	15	TRBJ2-5	TGTGCCAGCAGCAAAAACACCGGGGTCCGGGAGACCCAGTACTTC	CASSKNTGVRETQYF
TRBV18	TRBD1	.	14	TRBJ2-7	TGTGCCAGCTCACCACCCACAGGGGCCTACGAGCAGTACTTC	CASSPPTGAYEQYF
TRBV18	TRBD2	.	15	TRBJ2-5	TGTGCCAGCTCAACACTAGCGGGAGGGGAGGAGACCCAGTACTTC	CASSTLAGGEETQYF
TRBV21-1	.	.	14	TRBJ2-5	TGTGCCAGCAGCAACCCGGACCGGGAGATGACCCAGTACTTC	CASSNPDREMTQYF
TRBV5-4	TRBD1	.	15	TRBJ1-4	TGTGCCAGCAGCCTCCCCGGGACAGGGGACGAAAAACTGTTTTTT	CASSLPGTGDEKLFF
TRBV2	.	.	14	TRBJ1-2	TGTGCCAGCAGTGGCAGGGCCCAAAACTATGGCTACACCTTC	CASSGRAQNYGYTF
TRBV18	.	.	16	TRBJ2-2	TGTGCCAGCTCACCGCTACATAGCGGGAACACCGGGGAGCTGTTTTTT	CASSPLHSGNTGELFF
TRBV5-1	.	once	16	TRBJ2-1	TGCGCCAGCAGCCCTTCGGGACTGAGCTCCTACAATGAGCAGTTCTTC	CASSPSGLSSYNEQFF
TRBV18	TRBD2	.	16	TRBJ2-5	TGTGCCAGCTCACCCACGGCTAGCGGGGGGCCAGAGACCCAGTACTTC	CASSPTASGGPETQYF
TRBV2	.	.	15	TRBJ2-3	TGTGCCAGCAGTGACCGACTAAGGGGCACAGATACGCAGTATTTT	CASSDRLRGTDTQYF
TRBV14	.	.	15	TRBJ1-1	TGTGCCAGCAGATCCGGGTTTTTTGCGAACACTGAAGCTTTCTTT	CASRSGFFANTEAFF
TRBV7-3	.	.	12	TRBJ2-3	TGTGCCAGCAGCCGAGGCACAGATACGCAGTATTTT	CASSRGTDTQYF
TRBV10-3	TRBD1	few	13	TRBJ2-7	TGTGCCATCAGTGGGACAGGGTATAGCGGGCAGTACTTC	CAISGTGYSGQYF
TRBV3-1/TRBV3-2	.	once	23	TRBJ2-6	TGTGCCAGCAGCCAAGATGGGCAGGGGAGCGGGACATCCCCAAACTCTGGGGCCAACGTCCTGACTTTC	CASSQDGQGSGTSPNSGANVLTF
TRBV6-1	.	.	17	TRBJ2-7	TGTGCCAGCAGTGAAGCGTCGGGTACGGGACTCTCCTACGAGCAGTACTTC	CASSEASGTGLSYEQYF
TRBV4-1	.	few	15	TRBJ1-2	TGCGCCAGCAGCCAAGATTCGGGAGGGTACTATGGCTACACCTTC	CASSQDSGGYYGYTF
TRBV15	.	once	13	TRBJ1-6	TGTGCCACCAGCAAAGGGAGGGATTCACCCCTCCACTTT	CATSKGRDSPLHF
TRBV28	TRBD1	.	15	TRBJ2-5	TGTGCCAGCATCCCAGGGGGAGCGGCCGGGGAGACCCAGTACTTC	CASIPGGAAGETQYF
TRBV28	TRBD1	.	15	TRBJ1-5	TGTGCCAGCAGCCTACCCAGGGGGATAGGTCAGCCCCAGCATTTT	CASSLPRGIGQPQHF
TRBV4-3	TRBD1	.	14	TRBJ1-1	TGCGCCAGCAGGTTTACAGGGGGCGAGACTGAAGCTTTCTTT	CASRFTGGETEAFF
TRBV29-1	TRBD2	.	14	TRBJ2-3	TGCAGCGTGAGGGGACTAGCGGGGTTGGATACGCAGTATTTT	CSVRGLAGLDTQYF
TRBV19	TRBD2	.	15	TRBJ2-1	TGTGCCAGTAGCCTAGCGGTTACTTGGCGTGATGAGCAGTTCTTC	CASSLAVTWRDEQFF
TRBV30	.	.	15	TRBJ1-5	TGTGCCTGGAGTGGGATTGCAGGCACCAATCAGCCCCAGCATTTT	CAWSGIAGTNQPQHF
TRBV9	TRBD1	once	14	TRBJ1-3	TGTGCCAGCAGCGTAAGCACAGGGGGGGACACCATATATTTT	CASSVSTGGDTIYF
TRBV18	.	.	15	TRBJ1-3	TGTGCCAGCTCACCACCGCGGGAAGGTGGAAACACCATATATTTT	CASSPPREGGNTIYF
TRBV25-1	TRBD1	.	14	TRBJ2-5	TGTGCCAGCAGTCTGACAGGGGGTTGGGGGACCCAGTACTTC	CASSLTGGWGTQYF
TRBV4-1	.	once	15	TRBJ2-7	TGCGCCAGCAGCCAAGACCGGCAGGGTCCCTACGAGCAGTACTTC	CASSQDRQGPYEQYF
TRBV6-6	TRBD1	.	15	TRBJ2-1	TGTGCCAGCAGTTACGATGACAGGGATAGGAATGAGCAGTTCTTC	CASSYDDRDRNEQFF
TRBV6-6	TRBD1	.	15	TRBJ2-7	TGTGCCAGCACCCGTCCCGGGACAGGGTCATACGAGCAGTACTTC	CASTRPGTGSYEQYF
TRBV28	TRBD1	.	15	TRBJ1-3	TGTGCCAGCAAACGGACAGGGGTCCCTGGAAACACCATATATTTT	CASKRTGVPGNTIYF
TRBV6-5	TRBD2	.	15	TRBJ2-7	TGTGCCAGCAGTTACGGACCGGGAGGCGGGTACGAGCAGTACTTC	CASSYGPGGGYEQYF
TRBV5-4	TRBD2	.	14	TRBJ2-1	TGTGCCAGCAGCTTGGAGGGACTAGCGGGGGTGGAGTTCTTC	CASSLEGLAGVEFF
TRBV7-2	.	.	11	TRBJ2-1	TGTGCCTCTAGGGGCAGGAATGAGCAGTTCTTC	CASRGRNEQFF
TRBV15	TRBD1	.	15	TRBJ2-7	TGTGCCACCAGCAGCCGGGACAGGGGATCCTACGAGCAGTACTTC	CATSSRDRGSYEQYF
TRBV27	TRBD1	once	16	TRBJ1-1	TGTGCCAGCAGGACCTTCGGACAGGGCCCCAACACTGAAGCTTTCTTT	CASRTFGQGPNTEAFF
TRBV20-1	.	.	11	TRBJ2-4	TGCAGTGCTCTAACCAAAAACATTCAGTACTTC	CSALTKNIQYF
TRBV5-1	.	.	13	TRBJ2-3	TGCGCCAGCAGCAACACCGGGGCAGATACGCAGTATTTT	CASSNTGADTQYF
TRBV2	.	.	13	TRBJ1-1	TGTGCCAGCAGGGACAGCGCTGTCACTGAAGCTTTCTTT	CASRDSAVTEAFF
TRBV5-4	TRBD1	.	14	TRBJ2-7	TGTGCCAGCAGTAGGGACAGGGGGCAGGACGAGCAGTACTTC	CASSRDRGQDEQYF
TRBV6-5	.	.	15	TRBJ2-7	TGTGCCAGCAGACAAAGCGGCCAGCTCTCCCCCGAGCAGTACTTC	CASRQSGQLSPEQYF